This T cell receptor beta chain was sequenced for a study of blood T cell repertoires in COVID-19. Looking at the study overall: The origin of the acute and convalescent COVID-19 samples was the United States, Italy and Spain. T cells, B-cell-depleted T cells, or PBMCs provided the cDNA or gDNA that served as material.

The germline V gene has CDR1 MNHNY and CDR2 SVGAGI (reference sequence). The CDR3 covers 14 residues. V was pared by 7 bases and J by 4 bases, with 14 bases between. In the study's own analysis: For nucleated cells, counts were estimated from reference gene primer amplification. The repertoire was sequenced with immunoSEQ multiplex PCR; TCRdb's copy has only in-frame clones and lacks some. That table is the source of V, J and clone size, and D and trimming were worked out from the DNA. The sample has tens of thousands of clones; roughly nine tenths are singletons. This rearrangement joins TRBV6-6 to TRBJ1-5; D unresolved. This clonotype was obtained from an older man with active COVID-19. The sample taken for sequencing was peripheral blood. CDR3 sequence (DNA): TGTGCCAGCAAAAGCACAGCCCAAAATCAGCCCCAGCATTTT. It specifies CASKSTAQNQPQHF.